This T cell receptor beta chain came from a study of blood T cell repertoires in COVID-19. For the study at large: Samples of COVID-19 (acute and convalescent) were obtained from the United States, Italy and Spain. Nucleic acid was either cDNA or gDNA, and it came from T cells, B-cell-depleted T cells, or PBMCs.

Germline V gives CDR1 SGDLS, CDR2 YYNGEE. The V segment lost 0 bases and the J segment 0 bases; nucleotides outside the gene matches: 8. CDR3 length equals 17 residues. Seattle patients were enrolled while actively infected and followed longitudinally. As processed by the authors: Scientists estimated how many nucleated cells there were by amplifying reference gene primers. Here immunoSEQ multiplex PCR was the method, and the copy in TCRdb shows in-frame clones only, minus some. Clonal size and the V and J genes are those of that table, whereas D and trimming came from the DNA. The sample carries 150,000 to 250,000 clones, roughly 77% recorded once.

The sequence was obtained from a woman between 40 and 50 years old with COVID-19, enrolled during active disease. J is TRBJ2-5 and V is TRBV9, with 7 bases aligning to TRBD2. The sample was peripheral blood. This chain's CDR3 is CASSVAGSSGYQETQYF. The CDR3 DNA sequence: TGTGCCAGCAGCGTAGCGGGGTCTAGCGGTTACCAAGAGACCCAGTACTTC.